These T cell receptor beta chains were read from a single sample in a study of OX40 agonist ivuxolimab in advanced cancers. Produced via immunoSEQ multiplex PCR; TCRdb's table is partial and in-frame only. There are around 95,000 clones in the sample; around 89% occur only once, and around 0.15% lies in the top ten. The sample was CD4+ or CD8+ T cells sorted from blood, taken in a trial of the OX40 agonist ivuxolimab. The source is an adult with an advanced solid tumor such as melanoma, head and neck, liver or kidney cancer. Each CDR3 is given with its conserved first and last residue. Each record gives: V gene, clone size, J gene, CDR3 protein. Part of the rows lack a size; the others show once, few, many or a class for expanded clones.

>TRBV6-1|.|TRBJ1-1
CASRVRGLNTEAFF
>TRBV6-4|.|TRBJ1-6
CASSRTDNSPLHF
>TRBV20-1|few|TRBJ1-1
CSARVGPEAFF
>TRBV18|.|TRBJ2-4
CASSPQLAKNIQYF
>TRBV5-1|.|TRBJ2-2
CASSLLTGPGELFF
>TRBV29-1|few|TRBJ1-1
CSVAAEVFTEAFF
>TRBV10-2|.|TRBJ2-2
CATPTGTSGGGGELFF
>TRBV7-3|few|TRBJ1-5
CASSLPGQGIVNNQPQHF
>TRBV6-4|.|TRBJ2-2
CASRATGGNTGELFF
>TRBV29-1|.|TRBJ2-3
CSVDDGTDTQYF
>TRBV19|.|TRBJ1-5
CASSTHRAQPQHF
>TRBV11-2|.|TRBJ2-5
CASSLFLGVQETQYF
>TRBV7-7|once|TRBJ2-7
CASSAGLGKYEQYF
>TRBV7-3|.|TRBJ2-7
CASSPGTSGRYEQYF
>TRBV5-1|.|TRBJ2-7
CASSVSDGSTKQYF
>TRBV5-5|.|TRBJ1-5
CASSPQGAPNQPQHF
>TRBV19|.|TRBJ2-1
CASFGTDKNEQFF
>TRBV7-3|.|TRBJ2-3
CASSQGVPTDTQYF
>TRBV5-6|.|TRBJ1-1
CASSGLSGLNTEAFF